The 29 T cell receptor beta chains listed next were all sequenced from one sample in a study of beta chain features in type 1 diabetes. Expressed TCRB transcripts were sequenced because the entire RNA isolate underwent reverse transcription. The data were produced by immunoSEQ multiplex PCR, yet TCRdb's version contains in-frame clones alone and is incomplete. The sample holds about 370,000 clones; over 13% are singletons and the top ten take 0.019%. Material: naive CD4+ T cells from blood. The receptors originated from a woman under 30 in good health.

In its sample, this clone was seen a few times. V is TRBV6-1 and J is TRBJ2-5; a weak D match, TRBD1 (5 bases). Germline V lookup: CDR1 MNHNS, CDR2 SASEGT. The ends were cut back, 6 bases at V and 2 bases at J, with 16 bases in the middle. The CDR3 runs 15 residues. The CDR3 DNA follows: TGTGCCAGCAGCACCAGGGCCACTTATCAAGAGACCCAGTACTTC. It codes for CASSTRATYQETQYF.

The table lists this clone with a few counts. This chain connects TRBV6-4 to TRBJ1-1, with D maybe TRBD1 (5 bases). CDR3 size: 14 residues. Trimming shortened V by 2 bases and J by 1 base, and 8 bases separated the two germline ends. From germline, CDR1 is MRHNA and CDR2 SNTAGT. As DNA, the CDR3 is TGTGCCAGCAGTGACGGGGCGGAGAACACTGAAGCTTTCTTT. Translation: CASSDGAENTEAFF.

CDR3 DNA: TGTGCCTGGCAATCATCTAGCGGCCTCACAGATACGCAGTATTTT. Residues: CAWQSSSGLTDTQYF. The rearrangement links TRBV30 to TRBJ2-3; 7 nucleotides agree with TRBD2. V dropped 5 bases and J dropped 2; count of bases not matched to a gene: 10. This CDR3 is built from 15 residues. CDR1 and CDR2 (germline): GTSNPN, SVGIG (reference sequence).

The chain has TRBV29-1 and TRBJ2-2; 8 bases agree with TRBD1. The CDR3 spans 14 residues. The germline V gene encodes CDR1 SQVTM and CDR2 ANQGSEA. V trimming: 5 bases; J trimming: 1 base; junction bases outside the gene matches: 3. The DNA for the CDR3 is TGCAGCGTTAAGGACAGGGTGAACACCGGGGAGCTGTTTTTT. It is translated as CSVKDRVNTGELFF.

The V call is TRBV19, the J call TRBJ2-1, with no clear D. Germline V gene sequence: CDR1 LNHDA, CDR2 SQIVND (reference sequence). The V and J ends lost 3 bases and 5 bases respectively, with 14 bases between them. The length of the CDR3 is 15 residues. CDR3 residues: CASSIGLPLDNEQFF. CDR3 bases: TGTGCCAGTAGTATTGGGCTTCCTCTGGACAATGAGCAGTTCTTC.

The genes are TRBV9 and TRBJ2-1, with TRBD2 matching 8 bases. The CDR3 runs 14 residues. Germline CDR1 reads SGDLS; CDR2 reads YYNGEE. V lost 4 bases to trimming and J lost 7 bases; unmatched junction nucleotides: 7. Written as DNA, the CDR3 is TGTGCCAGCAGCTGGGGGGCGGGAGGTAATGAGCAGTTCTTC. It codes for CASSWGAGGNEQFF. Looking up the rest from reference TRBV9 and TRBJ2-1 gives the full variable domain: DSGVTQTPKHLITATGQRVTLRCSPRSGDLSVYWYQQSLDQGLQFLIQYYNGEERAKGNILERFSAQQFPDLHSELNLSSLELGDSALYFCASSWGAGGNEQFFGPGTRLTVL.

There are a few counts of this clone. This rearrangement joins TRBV6-9 to TRBJ1-5; tentatively, D is TRBD1 (5 bases). This CDR3 region has 13 residues. Per the germline V gene, CDR1 is MNHGY and CDR2 is SVAAGI. The V end lost 6 bases, the J end lost 6 bases, and 12 bases lay between the germline ends. DNA for the CDR3: TGTGCCAGCAGCCCTGGGGCCGGTCAGCCCCAGCATTTT. This translates into CASSPGAGQPQHF.

The genes are TRBV9 and TRBJ2-7, with 7 bases lining up with TRBD2. The J segment lost 0 bases and the V segment lost 6 bases, leaving 6 bases of the junction unmatched. In germline, CDR1 is SGDLS, CDR2 YYNGEE. The CDR3 has 14 amino acids. The CDR3 is CASNPGGSSYEQYF. CDR3 DNA: TGTGCCAGCAATCCCGGGGGGAGCTCCTACGAGCAGTACTTC.

This clone was observed a few times. V usage is TRBV15 and J usage is TRBJ2-3; possible D gene TRBD2, 7 bases. From germline, CDR1 is LNHNV and CDR2 YYDKDF (reference sequence). Trimming removed 0 bases from V and 0 bases from J, with 10 bases in between. This CDR3 comprises 16 residues. CDR3 amino acids: CATSRDGGASTDTQYF. In nucleotides, the CDR3 is TGTGCCACCAGCAGAGATGGGGGGGCTAGCACAGATACGCAGTATTTT.

The chain carries TRBV18 and TRBJ2-7; 9 bases fit TRBD2. This CDR3 region has 14 residues. Per the germline V gene, CDR1 is KGHSH and CDR2 is LQKENI. V shed 3 bases, J shed 6 bases, and the junction held 6 bases outside the gene matches. CDR3 in DNA: TGTGCCAGCTCACCGATTAGCGGGAGCAGCGAGCAGTACTTC. It specifies CASSPISGSSEQYF.

A few counts support this clone. The chain combines TRBV30 with TRBJ1-2; D remains unclear. The CDR3 contains 12 residues. The germline V gene encodes CDR1 GTSNPN and CDR2 SVGIG (reference sequence). V was shortened by 0 bases and J by 4 bases, with 6 bases between the two germline ends. CDR3 residues: CAWSVGFYGYTF. CDR3 in DNA: TGTGCCTGGAGTGTTGGCTTCTATGGCTACACCTTC.

The chain joins TRBV25-1 to TRBJ2-5; 10 nucleotides line up with TRBD2. In germline, CDR1 is MGHDK, CDR2 SYGVNS. J was trimmed by 5 bases and V by 2 bases; bases with no gene match: 8. This CDR3 contains 16 residues. CDR3 sequence (DNA): TGTGCCAGCAGTGAAAGGCTAGCGGGAGTCCGGGAGACCCAGTACTTC. It translates to CASSERLAGVRETQYF.

V and J are TRBV14 and TRBJ2-6, with TRBD1 matching 7 bases. The CDR3 runs to 17 residues. J was trimmed by 0 bases and V by 4 bases; bases with no gene match: 6. From germline, CDR1 is SGHDN and CDR2 FVKESK. As DNA, the CDR3 is TGTGCCAGCAGCCCGGGACAGAGAATCTCTGGGGCCAACGTCCTGACTTTC. It is translated as CASSPGQRISGANVLTF.

This clone has only a few counts. The genes are TRBV28 and TRBJ2-3, with TRBD2 matching over 9 bases. The CDR3 sequence is 19 residues long. CDR1 MDHEN and CDR2 SYDVKM come from the germline V gene. J lost 2 bases, V lost 5 bases, and 17 bases had no gene match. The CDR3 sequence: CASSPSPRTSASYTDTQYF. The CDR3 bases are TGTGCCAGCAGTCCATCGCCCCGGACTAGCGCTAGCTACACAGATACGCAGTATTTT.

The V gene is TRBV7-2, the J gene TRBJ1-2; no definite D call. Germline CDR1 and CDR2: SGHTA and FQGNSA. Trimming removed 1 base at V and 6 bases at J, with 15 bases between. The CDR3 totals 15 residues. In DNA, the CDR3 is TGTGCCAGCAGCTTAGGAGGTTTGGTGCAGAATGGCTACACCTTC. It specifies CASSLGGLVQNGYTF.

The chain couples TRBV11-1 to TRBJ2-5; D remains ambiguous. Trimming pared 5 bases from V and 2 bases from J, leaving 12 bases between. Germline CDR1 and CDR2: SGHAT and FQDESV (reference sequence). CDR3 size: 14 residues. The CDR3 bases are TGTGCCAGCAGCACTAACGGTCGGCAAGAGACCCAGTACTTC. Protein sequence: CASSTNGRQETQYF.

This clone was seen a few times. This chain links TRBV5-4 with TRBJ2-5; no clear D gene. V shed 0 bases and J shed 5 bases, with 8 bases lying between them. The CDR3 consists of 13 residues. Germline CDR1 is SGHNT and CDR2 is YYREEE (reference sequence). CDR3 loop: CASSLGRSETQYF. For the CDR3, the DNA is TGTGCCAGCAGCTTGGGCAGATCGGAGACCCAGTACTTC.

Remarks on this clone: The sample has other DNA sequences that encode this CDR3 too. The chain has TRBV20-1 and TRBJ1-2; unclear D gene. CDR3 length: 10 amino acids. Deletions cut 2 bases from V and 5 bases from J, with 3 bases between. The germline V gene has CDR1 DFQATT and CDR2 SNEGSKA (reference sequence). The CDR3 nucleotides are TGCAGTGCTAGACTGTATGGCTACACCTTC. Its protein is CSARLYGYTF.

V and J are TRBV18 and TRBJ2-7, with a weak D call TRBD1 (6 bases). Per germline, CDR1 KGHSH and CDR2 LQKENI. V was pared by 6 bases and J by 4 bases, with 19 bases between. The CDR3 spans 15 residues. The CDR3 sequence: CASSQRDTELYEQYF. Here the CDR3 DNA reads TGTGCCAGCTCGCAACGGGACACCGAACTGTACGAGCAGTACTTC.

The chain is built from TRBV7-2 and TRBJ2-5; D not certain. V was trimmed by 1 base and J by 3 bases, leaving 9 bases between them. The CDR3 is 14 residues long. Per germline, CDR1 SGHTA and CDR2 FQGNSA. CDR3 protein: CASSLEPGKETQYF. CDR3 DNA: TGTGCCAGCAGCTTAGAGCCCGGTAAAGAGACCCAGTACTTC.

CDR3 amino acids: CASSLRGLSTDTQYF. The CDR3 nucleotides read TGTGCCAGCAGCTTAAGGGGGCTCAGCACAGATACGCAGTATTTT. V is TRBV7-9 and J is TRBJ2-3; 7 nucleotides line up with TRBD1. From germline, CDR1 is SEHNR and CDR2 FQNEAQ (reference sequence). CDR3 length: 15 amino acids. Unmatched junction bases numbered 2, after V lost 2 bases and J lost 0 bases.

This clone was counted only a few times. V usage is TRBV4-1 and J usage is TRBJ1-3; weak D call: TRBD1 (5 bases). This CDR3 spans 16 amino acids. Trimming cost V 4 bases and J 0 bases, with 13 bases left between them. Germline V gene sequence: CDR1 MGHRA, CDR2 YSYEKL. CDR3 sequence: CASSLPGLYSGNTIYF. CDR3 DNA: TGCGCCAGCAGCCTGCCGGGACTGTACTCTGGAAACACCATATATTTT.

The rearrangement links TRBV29-1 to TRBJ2-4, with D tentatively TRBD2 (6 bases). This CDR3 contains 19 residues. V was trimmed by 0 bases and J by 0 bases, leaving 21 bases between them. Germline V lookup: CDR1 SQVTM, CDR2 ANQGSEA. The CDR3 nucleotides are TGCAGCGTTGAAGATCGACATGGCGGAGGGGATCTAGCCAAAAACATTCAGTACTTC. Amino acid sequence: CSVEDRHGGGDLAKNIQYF.

The chain has TRBV5-1 and TRBJ2-3; 7 bases map to TRBD1. CDR1 is SGHRS and CDR2 is YFSETQ in the germline V gene. V trimming: 2 bases; J trimming: 1 base; junction bases outside the gene matches: 13. This CDR3 spans 18 amino acids. This chain's CDR3 is CASSLWTGGLWGTDTQYF. The CDR3, as DNA: TGCGCCAGCAGCTTATGGACAGGCGGACTCTGGGGCACAGATACGCAGTATTTT. Full variable domain (rest looked up from reference TRBV5-1 and TRBJ2-3): KAGVTQTPRYLIKTRGQQVTLSCSPISGHRSVSWYQQTPGQGLQFLFEYFSETQRNKGNFPGRFSGRQFSNSRSEMNVSTLELGDSALYLCASSLWTGGLWGTDTQYFGPGTRLTVL.

This rearrangement joins TRBV30 to TRBJ2-1; 9 bases map to TRBD1. After removal of 7 bases from V and 10 bases from J, the junction contained 11 bases not matched to a gene. Looked up from germline, CDR1 is GTSNPN and CDR2 is SVGIG (reference sequence). This CDR3 comprises 13 residues. The CDR3 loop is CALDRGTLGEQFF. The CDR3, as DNA: TGTGCCTTGGACAGGGGAACTTTAGGCGAGCAGTTCTTC.

The rearrangement uses TRBV6-5 and TRBJ1-4; 8 bases line up with TRBD1. The CDR3 is 14 residues long. Germline CDR1 and CDR2: MNHEY and SVGAGI. V lost 5 bases, J lost 8 bases, and 7 bases stayed unmatched. The CDR3 sequence: CASSADRDREKLFF. The CDR3 region has the DNA TGTGCCAGCAGTGCGGACAGGGATCGCGAAAAACTGTTTTTT.

This clone has more than one count but fewer than ten. J is TRBJ2-6 and V is TRBV4-2; 9 bases agree with TRBD2. The CDR3 is 17 residues long. The germline CDR1 and CDR2 sequences are LGHNA and YNFKEQ. With V trimmed by 7 bases and J by 0 bases, 7 bases remained unmatched. The CDR3 reads CASTRAGGPSGANVLTF. CDR3 DNA sequence: TGTGCCAGCACCCGAGCGGGAGGTCCCTCTGGGGCCAACGTCCTGACTTTC.

This clone has just a few counts. V is TRBV10-2 and J is TRBJ2-7; D is ambiguous. The germline CDR1 and CDR2 sequences are WSHSY and SAAADI. This CDR3 has 14 residues. V dropped 5 bases and J dropped 2 bases, with 13 bases sitting between them. CDR3 in amino acids: CASSFGVGTYEQYF. Here the CDR3 DNA reads TGCGCCAGCAGTTTTGGTGTCGGTACCTACGAGCAGTACTTC.

The V call is TRBV30, the J call TRBJ2-7, with D perhaps TRBD1 (6 bases). V dropped 3 bases and J dropped 6 bases, with 12 bases sitting between them. This CDR3 comprises 12 residues. Germline CDR1 reads GTSNPN; CDR2 reads SVGIG (reference sequence). The CDR3 here is CAWSQTGGEQYF. For the CDR3, the DNA is TGTGCCTGGAGCCAGACAGGCGGCGAGCAGTACTTC.